This is a list of T cell receptor beta chains from one sample in a study of cytomegalovirus exposure and HLA in healthy donors. Assay used: immunoSEQ multiplex PCR; TCRdb lists only in-frame clones, some missing. The sample has 57,000 or so clones, about four fifths seen once. The sequenced sample consisted of PBMCs. The receptors come from a man over 45 in good health and CMV-seropositive. Both conserved end residues are part of each CDR3. A D gene is named only where the DNA matches it firmly. The size field is filled for only some rows; it gives once, few, many or a size class.

TRBJ2-4,.,15,TRBD1,TRBV5-8,TGTGCCAGCAGCTTTGGACAGGGTTCTAACGACATTCAGTACTTC,CASSFGQGSNDIQYF
TRBJ2-1,.,16,.,TRBV27,TGTGCCAGCAGTACCCTTAGAGGGAGCTCCTACAATGAGCAGTTCTTC,CASSTLRGSSYNEQFF
TRBJ1-6,.,19,TRBD1,TRBV7-9,TGTTCCAGCAGCTTAGCGGAGGGCAGGGGGGTGGAGAGGGTGTCACCCCTCCACTTT,CSSSLAEGRGVERVSPLHF
TRBJ2-7,.,12,.,TRBV29-1,TGCAGCGTTGGGCAGGGGTTCTACGAGCAGTACTTC,CSVGQGFYEQYF
TRBJ1-6,.,14,.,TRBV7-2,TGTGCCAGCAGCTTACAGGGTTTTGGGTCACCCCTCCACTTT,CASSLQGFGSPLHF
TRBJ2-3,few,13,.,TRBV7-6,TGTGCCAGCAGCTTCAGACAATCGGATACGCAGTATTTT,CASSFRQSDTQYF
TRBJ2-3,.,13,TRBD2,TRBV29-1,TGCAGCCTACCCCGGGACTACACAGATACGCAGTATTTT,CSLPRDYTDTQYF
TRBJ2-1,.,18,.,TRBV7-8,TGTGCCAGCATTGAGGGTATCGGAATGCGGGGCGGGGACAATGAGCAGTTCTTC,CASIEGIGMRGGDNEQFF
TRBJ1-2,.,15,.,TRBV27,TGTGCCAGCAGTGGTAGTCAGGGTTGGGACTATGGCTACACCTTC,CASSGSQGWDYGYTF
TRBJ2-7,.,14,.,TRBV7-2,TGTGCCAGCAGCCCCCCCTCCCAGTCCTACGAGCAGTACTTC,CASSPPSQSYEQYF
TRBJ1-5,.,14,.,TRBV2,TGTGCCAGCAGTGATGACAATTCGGTGGGGCCCCAGCATTTT,CASSDDNSVGPQHF
TRBJ2-1,.,14,TRBD1,TRBV30,TGTGCCTGGAGAGCCGGACAGGGGGCGGGTGAGCAGTTCTTC,CAWRAGQGAGEQFF
TRBJ1-1,.,13,TRBD1,TRBV4-2,TGTGCCAGCAGCGCGGGACAGATCACTGAAGCTTTCTTT,CASSAGQITEAFF
TRBJ1-5,.,13,.,TRBV19,TGTGCCAGTAGTCTCGTCCGCGGTCAGCCCCAGCATTTT,CASSLVRGQPQHF
TRBJ1-4,.,16,TRBD1,TRBV4-3,TGCGCCAGCAGCCAAGTCTCGACAGGGGGGGAGGAAAAACTGTTTTTT,CASSQVSTGGEEKLFF
TRBJ2-7,.,16,TRBD2,TRBV7-9,TGTGCCAGCAGCGGTGGACTAGCGGGAGTGCAGTACGAGCAGTACTTC,CASSGGLAGVQYEQYF
TRBJ2-7,.,12,.,TRBV11-2,TGTGCCAGCAGCTTCGGAGGGTACGAGCAGTACTTC,CASSFGGYEQYF
TRBJ1-1,.,15,.,TRBV7-8,TGTGCCAGCAGCTTATTCGGGGGGGGAAACACTGAAGCTTTCTTT,CASSLFGGGNTEAFF
TRBJ2-5,.,14,.,TRBV7-2,TGTGCCAGCAGCTTCATGCGGGCCCAAGAGACCCAGTACTTC,CASSFMRAQETQYF
TRBJ1-3,few,14,.,TRBV28,TGTGCCAGCAGCCAGGTGTCTCATGGAAACACCATATATTTT,CASSQVSHGNTIYF
TRBJ2-3,.,15,.,TRBV11-3,TGTGCCAGCAGCTCGGGGGACAGTGGGCGAGATACGCAGTATTTT,CASSSGDSGRDTQYF
TRBJ2-5,.,16,TRBD2,TRBV19,TGTGCCAGTAGTAAACCGGGACTAGCACCTGGGGGGCCCCAGTACTTC,CASSKPGLAPGGPQYF
TRBJ1-2,.,14,TRBD1,TRBV13,TGTGCCAGCAGCTTAGGAAGACAGGGGGATCGCTACACCTTC,CASSLGRQGDRYTF
TRBJ1-1,.,17,TRBD1,TRBV7-8,TGTGCCAGCAGCGCGAGGGGGACAGGGATTGTGAACACTGAAGCTTTCTTT,CASSARGTGIVNTEAFF
TRBJ2-3,few,16,TRBD2,TRBV6-4,TGTGCCAGCAGTGACCTAGCGGGAGGGCCTGTAGATACGCAGTATTTT,CASSDLAGGPVDTQYF
TRBJ2-3,.,18,TRBD2,TRBV15,TGTGCCACCAGCAGCCAAAAAGGTAGCGGGGGGGCCGCAGATACGCAGTATTTT,CATSSQKGSGGAADTQYF
TRBJ2-2,.,20,TRBD1,TRBV10-1,TGCGCCAGCAGTGAGTCGATTGCGGTGGGACAGGGTCCGAACGCCGGGGAGCTGTTTTTT,CASSESIAVGQGPNAGELFF
TRBJ2-7,once,13,TRBD2,TRBV4-1,TGCGCCAGCAGCCAAGCGGTAGCGGGCGAGCAGTACTTC,CASSQAVAGEQYF
TRBJ2-6,.,13,.,TRBV6-5,TGTGCCAGCCAAAACTCCGGGGCCAACGTCCTGACTTTC,CASQNSGANVLTF
TRBJ2-3,.,13,TRBD2,TRBV6-5,TGTGCCAGCAGTCCCCGGACTAGTTGGACGCAGTATTTT,CASSPRTSWTQYF
TRBJ2-7,.,15,TRBD2,TRBV6-5,TGTGCCAGCAGTTACTCGTCTAGCGGGAGGCGGGAGCAGTACTTC,CASSYSSSGRREQYF
TRBJ2-1,.,12,.,TRBV29-1,TGCAGCCCCAGGGGTTCCGGCAATGAGCAGTTCTTC,CSPRGSGNEQFF
TRBJ2-2,.,14,.,TRBV6-4,TGTGCCAGCAGGAGGGAGGAGGGCACCGGGGAGCTGTTTTTT,CASRREEGTGELFF
TRBJ2-2,.,14,.,TRBV5-1,TGCGCCAGCAGGGACTCAATTAACACCGGGGAGCTGTTTTTT,CASRDSINTGELFF
TRBJ1-1,.,13,.,TRBV6-5,TGTGCCAGCAGTTGGTCGAAGAACACTGGAGCCTTCTTT,CASSWSKNTGAFF